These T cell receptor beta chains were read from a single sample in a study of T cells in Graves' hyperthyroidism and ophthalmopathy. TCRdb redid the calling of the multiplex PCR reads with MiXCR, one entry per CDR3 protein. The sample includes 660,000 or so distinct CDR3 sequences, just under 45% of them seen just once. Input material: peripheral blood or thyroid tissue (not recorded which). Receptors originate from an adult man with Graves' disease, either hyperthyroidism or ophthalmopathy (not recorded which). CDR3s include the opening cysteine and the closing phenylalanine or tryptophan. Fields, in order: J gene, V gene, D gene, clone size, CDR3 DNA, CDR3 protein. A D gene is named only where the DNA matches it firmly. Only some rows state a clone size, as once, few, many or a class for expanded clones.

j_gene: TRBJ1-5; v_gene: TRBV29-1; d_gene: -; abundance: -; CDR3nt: TGCAGCGTGGGATTCACGTACCAAGAGACCCAGCATTTT; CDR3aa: CSVGFTYQETQHF
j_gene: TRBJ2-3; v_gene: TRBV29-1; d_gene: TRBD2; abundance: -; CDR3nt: TGCAGCGTTGGGACTAGTTTAGATACGCAGTATTTT; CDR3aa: CSVGTSLDTQYF
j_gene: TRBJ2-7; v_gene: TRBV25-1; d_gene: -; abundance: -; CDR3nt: TGTGCCAGCAGTGAAGCAGAGAACGAGCAGTACTTC; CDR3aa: CASSEAENEQYF
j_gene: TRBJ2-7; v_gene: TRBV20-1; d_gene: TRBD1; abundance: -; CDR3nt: TGCAGTGCTACTTCTCAGGGGGTTATGTCCTACGAGCAGTACTTC; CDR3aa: CSATSQGVMSYEQYF
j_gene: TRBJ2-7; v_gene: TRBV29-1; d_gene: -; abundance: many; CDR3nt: TGCAGCGTTGGTTCGCGGCTAGCCAGGGGCGAGCAGTACTTC; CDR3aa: CSVGSRLARGEQYF
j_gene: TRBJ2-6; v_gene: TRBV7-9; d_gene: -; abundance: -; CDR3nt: TGTGCCAGATCTTCCCCTGGGGCCAACGTCCTGACTTTC; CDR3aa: CARSSPGANVLTF
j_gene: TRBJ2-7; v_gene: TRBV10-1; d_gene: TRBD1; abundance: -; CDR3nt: TGCGCCAGCACTAAGACAGGGTCCCAAATCCCCTACGAGCAGTACTTC; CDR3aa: CASTKTGSQIPYEQYF
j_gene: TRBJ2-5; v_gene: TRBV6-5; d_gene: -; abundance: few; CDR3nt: TGTGCCAGCAGTCAGGGGCAACAGACCCAGTACTTC; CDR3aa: CASSQGQQTQYF
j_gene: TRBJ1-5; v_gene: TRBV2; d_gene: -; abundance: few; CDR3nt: TGTGCCAGCAGTCGACAGGTCGATCAGCCCCAGCATTTT; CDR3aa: CASSRQVDQPQHF
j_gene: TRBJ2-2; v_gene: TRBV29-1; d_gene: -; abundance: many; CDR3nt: TGCAGCGCTGGGGAAACTGGCGGGACCGGGGAGCTGTTTTTT; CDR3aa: CSAGETGGTGELFF
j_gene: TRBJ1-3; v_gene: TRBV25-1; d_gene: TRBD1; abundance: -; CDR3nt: TGTGCCAGCAGTCCCGGGACAGGTGGTGGAAACACCATATATTTT; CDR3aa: CASSPGTGGGNTIYF
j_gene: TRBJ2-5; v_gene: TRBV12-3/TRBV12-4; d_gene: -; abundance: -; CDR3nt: TGTGCCAGCAGTTTGGTTGGGGGACCGCAAGAGACCCAGTACTTC; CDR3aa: CASSLVGGPQETQYF
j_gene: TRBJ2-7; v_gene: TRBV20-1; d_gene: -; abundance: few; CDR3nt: TGCAGTGCAAGGACCGGCCCCCTCTACGAGCAGTACTTC; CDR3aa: CSARTGPLYEQYF
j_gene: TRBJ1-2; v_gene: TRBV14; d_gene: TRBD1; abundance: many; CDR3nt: TGTGCCAGCAGCCGACAGGGGCCGAACTATGGCTACACCTTC; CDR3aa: CASSRQGPNYGYTF
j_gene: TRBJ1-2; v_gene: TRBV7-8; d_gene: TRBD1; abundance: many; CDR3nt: TGTGCCAGCAGATCGGGACAGACTTACTTC; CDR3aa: CASRSGQTYF
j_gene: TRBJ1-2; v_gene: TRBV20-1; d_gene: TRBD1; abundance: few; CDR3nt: TGCAGTGCTAGAGATCAAGGACAGGTCGCCTATGGCTACACCTTC; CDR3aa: CSARDQGQVAYGYTF
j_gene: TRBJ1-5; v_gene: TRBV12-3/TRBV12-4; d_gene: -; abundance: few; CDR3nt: TGTGCCAGCAGTTTCAGGTTTAGCAATCAGCCCCAGCATTTT; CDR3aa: CASSFRFSNQPQHF
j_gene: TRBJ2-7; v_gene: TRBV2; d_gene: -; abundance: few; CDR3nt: TGTGCCAGCAGGGGACCCGGGAGCGAGCAGTACTTC; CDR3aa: CASRGPGSEQYF
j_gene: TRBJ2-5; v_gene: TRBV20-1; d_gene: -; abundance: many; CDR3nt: TGCAGTGCTAGTTGGGAGACCCAGTACTTC; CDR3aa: CSASWETQYF
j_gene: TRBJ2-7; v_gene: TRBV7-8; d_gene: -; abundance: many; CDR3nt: TGTGCCAGCAGCTCCCGGGGGACTGGGACCTACGAGCAGTACTTC; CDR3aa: CASSSRGTGTYEQYF
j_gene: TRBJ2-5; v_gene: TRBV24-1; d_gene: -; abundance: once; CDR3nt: TGTGCCACCAGTGGACAGTTACAAGAGACCCAGTACTTC; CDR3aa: CATSGQLQETQYF
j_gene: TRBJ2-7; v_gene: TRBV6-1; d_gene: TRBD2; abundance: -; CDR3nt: TGTGCCAGCAGTCGGACTAGCGGGAGTGGGGTGCAGTACTTC; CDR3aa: CASSRTSGSGVQYF
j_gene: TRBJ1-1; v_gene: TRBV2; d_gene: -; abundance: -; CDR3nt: TGTGCCAGCAGTGAAGCCCGGGGCTACCGGGACACTGAAGCTCTCTTT; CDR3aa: CASSEARGYRDTEALF
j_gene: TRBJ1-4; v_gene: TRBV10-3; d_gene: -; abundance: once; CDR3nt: TGTGCCATCAGTGAGTCCACAGATGAAAAACTGTTTTTT; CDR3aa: CAISESTDEKLFF
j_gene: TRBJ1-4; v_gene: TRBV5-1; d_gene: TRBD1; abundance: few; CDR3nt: TGCGCCAGCAGGTCAGGACAGGGCAATGAAAAACTGTTTTTT; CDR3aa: CASRSGQGNEKLFF
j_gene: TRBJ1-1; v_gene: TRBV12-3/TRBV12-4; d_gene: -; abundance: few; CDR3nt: TGTGCCAGCAGATTCTCGGGGAACACTGAAGCTTTCTTT; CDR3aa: CASRFSGNTEAFF
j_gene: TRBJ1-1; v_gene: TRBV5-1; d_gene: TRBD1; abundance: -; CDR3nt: TGCGCCAGCAGCTACAGGGGTGAGGCTGAAGCTTTCTTT; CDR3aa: CASSYRGEAEAFF
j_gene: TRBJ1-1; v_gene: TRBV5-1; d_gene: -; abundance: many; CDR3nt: TGCGCCAGCAGCTTCGTGGGGGACACTGAAGCTTTCTTT; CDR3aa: CASSFVGDTEAFF
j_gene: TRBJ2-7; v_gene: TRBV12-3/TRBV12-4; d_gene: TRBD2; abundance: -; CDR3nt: TGTGCCAGCAGTCTACGGGACTATTCGATGGGCTACGAGCAGTACTTC; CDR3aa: CASSLRDYSMGYEQYF
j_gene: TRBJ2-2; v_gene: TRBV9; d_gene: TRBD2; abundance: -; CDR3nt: TGTGCCAGCAGCACCCGGGGGGGGGGGAAGGACACCGGGGAGCTGTTTTTT; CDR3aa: CASSTRGGGKDTGELFF
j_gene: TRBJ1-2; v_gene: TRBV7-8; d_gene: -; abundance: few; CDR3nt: TGTGCCAGCAGCTCGTTGGGAGTTAACTATGGCTACACCTTC; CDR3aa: CASSSLGVNYGYTF
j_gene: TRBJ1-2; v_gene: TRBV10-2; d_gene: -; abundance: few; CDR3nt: TGCGCCAGCAGTGACCCCCTGGGGCCGAAGCCTCTATATGGCTACACCTTC; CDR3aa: CASSDPLGPKPLYGYTF
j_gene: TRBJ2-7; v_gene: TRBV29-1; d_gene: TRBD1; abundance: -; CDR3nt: TGCAGCGTTGTGGGACAGGGGGCCGAGCAGTACTTC; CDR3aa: CSVVGQGAEQYF
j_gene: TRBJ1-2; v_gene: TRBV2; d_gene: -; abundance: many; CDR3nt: TGTGCCAGCAGTGAAAGGGAGGACTATGGCTACACCTTC; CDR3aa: CASSEREDYGYTF
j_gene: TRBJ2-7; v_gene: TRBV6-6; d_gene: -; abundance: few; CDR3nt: TGTGCCAGCAGTTACGGGACGGATGCCTACGAGCAGTACTTC; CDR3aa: CASSYGTDAYEQYF
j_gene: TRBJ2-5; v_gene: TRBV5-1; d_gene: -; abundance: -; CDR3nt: TGCGCCAGCAGCTTGGAGCAGGCGACAGTTCAAGAGACCCAGTACTTC; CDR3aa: CASSLEQATVQETQYF
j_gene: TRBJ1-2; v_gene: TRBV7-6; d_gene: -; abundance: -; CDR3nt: TGTGCCAGCAGCCGGGTCCTCCCGATTCCCTATGGCTACACCTTC; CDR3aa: CASSRVLPIPYGYTF
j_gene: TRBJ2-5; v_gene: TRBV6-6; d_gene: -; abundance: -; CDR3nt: TGTGCCAGCAGTGAAGCTGGGGCGGCGGGGACCCAGTACTTC; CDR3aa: CASSEAGAAGTQYF
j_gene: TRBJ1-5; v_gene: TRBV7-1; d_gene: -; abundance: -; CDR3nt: TGTGCCAGCACTCCGGGGGCTAGCAATCAGCCCCAGCATTTT; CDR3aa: CASTPGASNQPQHF
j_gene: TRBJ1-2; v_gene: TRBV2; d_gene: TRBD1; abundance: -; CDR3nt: TGTGCCAGCAGTTGGACAGGGGGCCCACATGGCTACACCTTC; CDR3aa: CASSWTGGPHGYTF